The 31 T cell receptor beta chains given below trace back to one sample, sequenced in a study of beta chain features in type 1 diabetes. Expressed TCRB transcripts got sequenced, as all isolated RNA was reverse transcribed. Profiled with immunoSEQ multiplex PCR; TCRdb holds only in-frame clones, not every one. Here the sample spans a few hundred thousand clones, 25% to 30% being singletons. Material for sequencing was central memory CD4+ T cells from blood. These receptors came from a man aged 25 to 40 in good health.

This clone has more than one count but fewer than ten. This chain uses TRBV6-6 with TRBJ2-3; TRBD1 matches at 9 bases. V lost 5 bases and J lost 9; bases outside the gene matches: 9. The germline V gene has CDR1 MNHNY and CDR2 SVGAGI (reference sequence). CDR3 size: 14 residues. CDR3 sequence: CASSPPGQGVTQYF. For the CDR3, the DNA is TGTGCCAGCAGTCCTCCGGGACAGGGTGTGACGCAGTATTTT.

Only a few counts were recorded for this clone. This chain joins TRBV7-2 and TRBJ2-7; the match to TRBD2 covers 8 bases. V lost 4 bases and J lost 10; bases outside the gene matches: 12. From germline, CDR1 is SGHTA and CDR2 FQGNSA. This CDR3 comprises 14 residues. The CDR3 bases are TGTGCCAGCAGCTCCGAGAAGGGGACTAGGAACCAGTACTTC. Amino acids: CASSSEKGTRNQYF. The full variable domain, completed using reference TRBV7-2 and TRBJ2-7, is GAGVSQSPSNKVTEKGKDVELRCDPISGHTALYWYRQSLGQGLEFLIYFQGNSAPDKSGLPSDRFSAERTGGSVSTLTIQRTQQEDSAVYLCASSSEKGTRNQYFGPGTRLTVT.

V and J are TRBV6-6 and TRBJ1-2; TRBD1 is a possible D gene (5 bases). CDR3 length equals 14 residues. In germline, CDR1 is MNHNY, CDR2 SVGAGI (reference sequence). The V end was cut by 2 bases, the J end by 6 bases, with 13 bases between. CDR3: CASSYDATAHGYTF. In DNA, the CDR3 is TGTGCCAGCAGTTACGACGCGACAGCTCATGGCTACACCTTC.

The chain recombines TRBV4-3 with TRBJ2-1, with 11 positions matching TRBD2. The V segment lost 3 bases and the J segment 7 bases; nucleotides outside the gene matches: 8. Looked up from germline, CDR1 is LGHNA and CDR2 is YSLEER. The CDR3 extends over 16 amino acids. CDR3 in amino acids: CASSQVHSGRANEQFF. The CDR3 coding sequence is TGCGCCAGCAGCCAGGTTCATAGCGGGAGGGCGAATGAGCAGTTCTTC.

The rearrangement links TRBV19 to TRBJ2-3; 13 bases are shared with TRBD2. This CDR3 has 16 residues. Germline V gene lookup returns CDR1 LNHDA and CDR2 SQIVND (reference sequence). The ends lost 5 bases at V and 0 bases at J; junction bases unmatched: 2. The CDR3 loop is CASSVGLAGSTDTQYF. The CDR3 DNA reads TGTGCCAGTAGTGTGGGACTAGCGGGAAGCACAGATACGCAGTATTTT.

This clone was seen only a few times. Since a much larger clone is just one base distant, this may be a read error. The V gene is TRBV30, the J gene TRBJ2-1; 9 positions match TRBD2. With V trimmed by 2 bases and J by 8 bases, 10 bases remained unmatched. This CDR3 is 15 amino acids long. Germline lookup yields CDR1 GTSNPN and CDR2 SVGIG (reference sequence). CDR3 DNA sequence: TGTGCCTGGAGTATAGGGAGCGGGAGGAGCGATGAGCAGTTCTTC. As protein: CAWSIGSGRSDEQFF.

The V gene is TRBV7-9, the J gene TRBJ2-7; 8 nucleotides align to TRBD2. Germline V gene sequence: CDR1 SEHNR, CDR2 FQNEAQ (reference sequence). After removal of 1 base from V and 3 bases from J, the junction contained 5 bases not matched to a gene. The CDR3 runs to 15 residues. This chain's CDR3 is CASSLVTSGNYEQYF. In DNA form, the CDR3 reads TGTGCCAGCAGCTTAGTCACTAGCGGTAACTACGAGCAGTACTTC. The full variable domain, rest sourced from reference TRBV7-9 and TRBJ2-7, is DTGVSQNPRHKITKRGQNVTFRCDPISEHNRLYWYRQTLGQGPEFLTYFQNEAQLEKSRLLSDRFSAERPKGSFSTLEIQRTEQGDSAMYLCASSLVTSGNYEQYFGPGTRLTVT.

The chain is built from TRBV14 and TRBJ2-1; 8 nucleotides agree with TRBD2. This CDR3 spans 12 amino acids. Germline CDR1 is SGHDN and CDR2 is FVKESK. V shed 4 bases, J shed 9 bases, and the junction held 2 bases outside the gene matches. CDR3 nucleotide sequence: TGTGCCAGCAGCCCGAGCGGGGGTGAGCAGTTCTTC. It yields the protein CASSPSGGEQFF. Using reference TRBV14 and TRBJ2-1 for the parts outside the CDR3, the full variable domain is EAGVTQFPSHSVIEKGQTVTLRCDPISGHDNLYWYRRVMGKEIKFLLHFVKESKQDESGMPNNRFLAERTGGTYSTLKVQPAELEDSGVYFCASSPSGGEQFFGPGTRLTVL.

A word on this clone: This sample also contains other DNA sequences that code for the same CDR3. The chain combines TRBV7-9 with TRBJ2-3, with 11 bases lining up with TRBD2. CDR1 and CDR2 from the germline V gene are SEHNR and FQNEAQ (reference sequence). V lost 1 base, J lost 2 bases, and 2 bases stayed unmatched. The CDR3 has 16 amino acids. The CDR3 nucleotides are TGTGCCAGCAGCTTAGGGACTAGCGGGTTCACAGATACGCAGTATTTT. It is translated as CASSLGTSGFTDTQYF.

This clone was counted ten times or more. CDR3 nucleotide sequence: TGCGCCAGCAGCCAACCCCGGGACAGATCGAACACTGAAGCTTTCTTT. Translated: CASSQPRDRSNTEAFF. The chain couples TRBV4-1 to TRBJ1-1, with 7 bases that match TRBD1. The CDR3 totals 16 residues. CDR1 MGHRA and CDR2 YSYEKL come from the germline V gene. The ends lost 2 bases at V and 1 base at J; junction bases unmatched: 7.

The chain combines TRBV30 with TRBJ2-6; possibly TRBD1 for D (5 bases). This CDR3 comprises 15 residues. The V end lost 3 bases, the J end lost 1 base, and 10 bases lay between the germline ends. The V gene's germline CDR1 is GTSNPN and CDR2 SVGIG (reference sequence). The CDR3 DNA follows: TGTGCCTGGAGGGTACAGGCTTCTGGGGCCAACGTCCTGACTTTC. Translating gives CAWRVQASGANVLTF.

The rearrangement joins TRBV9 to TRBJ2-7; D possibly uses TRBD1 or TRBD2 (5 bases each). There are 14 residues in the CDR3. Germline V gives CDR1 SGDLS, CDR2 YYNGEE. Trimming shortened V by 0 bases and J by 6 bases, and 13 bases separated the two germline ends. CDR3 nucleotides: TGTGCCAGCAGCGTAGCGACCACAGGAGGCGAGCAGTACTTC. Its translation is CASSVATTGGEQYF.

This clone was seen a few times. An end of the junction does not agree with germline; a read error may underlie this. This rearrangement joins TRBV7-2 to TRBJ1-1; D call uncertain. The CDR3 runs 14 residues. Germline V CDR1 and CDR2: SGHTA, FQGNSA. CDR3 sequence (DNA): TGTGCCAGCCTACCGGTTGGTTTATTCACTGAAGCTCTCTTT. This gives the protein CASLPVGLFTEALF.

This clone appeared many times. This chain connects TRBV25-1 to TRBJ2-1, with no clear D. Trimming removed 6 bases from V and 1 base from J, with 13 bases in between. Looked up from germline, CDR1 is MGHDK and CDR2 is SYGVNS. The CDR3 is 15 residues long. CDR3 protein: CASSSFWGSYNEQFF. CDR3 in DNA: TGTGCCAGCAGCTCCTTTTGGGGTTCCTACAATGAGCAGTTCTTC.

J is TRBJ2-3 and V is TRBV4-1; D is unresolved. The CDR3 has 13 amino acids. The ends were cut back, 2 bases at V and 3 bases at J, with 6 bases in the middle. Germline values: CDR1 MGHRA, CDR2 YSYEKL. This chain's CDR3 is CASSQLGTDTQYF. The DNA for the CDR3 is TGCGCCAGCAGCCAACTAGGGACAGATACGCAGTATTTT.

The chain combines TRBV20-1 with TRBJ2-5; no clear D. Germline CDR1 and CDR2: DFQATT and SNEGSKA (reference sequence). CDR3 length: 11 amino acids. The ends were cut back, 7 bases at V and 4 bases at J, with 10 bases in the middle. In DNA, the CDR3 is TGCAGTGAAAAGGTCGGAGAGACCCAGTACTTC. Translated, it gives CSEKVGETQYF.

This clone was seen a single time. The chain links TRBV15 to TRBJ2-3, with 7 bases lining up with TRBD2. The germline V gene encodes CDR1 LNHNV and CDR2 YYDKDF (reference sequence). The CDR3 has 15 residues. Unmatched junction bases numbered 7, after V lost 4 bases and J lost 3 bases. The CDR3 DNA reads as TGTGCCACCAGCACCAACTTGGGGGGGACAGATACGCAGTATTTT. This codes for CATSTNLGGTDTQYF.

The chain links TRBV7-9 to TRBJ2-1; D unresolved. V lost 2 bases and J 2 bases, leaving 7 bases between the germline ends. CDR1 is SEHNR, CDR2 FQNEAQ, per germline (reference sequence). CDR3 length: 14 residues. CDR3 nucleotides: TGTGCCAGCAGCTTATCGTTTGCCTACAATGAGCAGTTCTTC. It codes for CASSLSFAYNEQFF.

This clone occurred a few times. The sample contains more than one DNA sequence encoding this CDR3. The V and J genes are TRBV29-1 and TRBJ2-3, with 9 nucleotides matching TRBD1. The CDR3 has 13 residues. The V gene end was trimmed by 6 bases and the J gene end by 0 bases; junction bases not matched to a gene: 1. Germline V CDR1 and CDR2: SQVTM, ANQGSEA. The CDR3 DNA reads TGCAGCGTGGGACAGGGTAGCACAGATACGCAGTATTTT. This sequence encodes CSVGQGSTDTQYF.

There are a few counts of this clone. The CDR3 DNA sequence: TGTGCCAGTAGTAAATTAGGGCCCGGAAACTATGGCTACACCTTC. As protein: CASSKLGPGNYGYTF. This rearrangement joins TRBV19 to TRBJ1-2; D unresolved. CDR1 LNHDA and CDR2 SQIVND come from the germline V gene (reference sequence). Trimming left V 4 bases short and J 2 bases short, with 14 bases between. CDR3 length: 15 amino acids.

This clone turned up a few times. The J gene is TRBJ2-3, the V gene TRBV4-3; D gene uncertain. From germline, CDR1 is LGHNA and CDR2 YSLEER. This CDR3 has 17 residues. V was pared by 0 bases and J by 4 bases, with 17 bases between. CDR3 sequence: CASSQEYGAPWADTQYF. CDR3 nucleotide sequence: TGCGCCAGCAGCCAAGAATATGGCGCCCCGTGGGCAGATACGCAGTATTTT.

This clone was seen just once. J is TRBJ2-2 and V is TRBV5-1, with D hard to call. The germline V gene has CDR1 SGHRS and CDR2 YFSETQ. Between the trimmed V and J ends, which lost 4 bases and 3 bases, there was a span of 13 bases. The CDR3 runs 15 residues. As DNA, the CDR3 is TGCGCCAGCAGCCTGGCCTTGCCGGACACCGGGGAGCTGTTTTTT. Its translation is CASSLALPDTGELFF. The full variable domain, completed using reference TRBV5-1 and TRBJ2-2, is KAGVTQTPRYLIKTRGQQVTLSCSPISGHRSVSWYQQTPGQGLQFLFEYFSETQRNKGNFPGRFSGRQFSNSRSEMNVSTLELGDSALYLCASSLALPDTGELFFGEGSRLTVL.

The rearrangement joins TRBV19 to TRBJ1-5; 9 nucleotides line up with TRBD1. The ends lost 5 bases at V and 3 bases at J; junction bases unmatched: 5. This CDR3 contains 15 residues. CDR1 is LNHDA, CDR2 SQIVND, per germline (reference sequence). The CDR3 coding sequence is TGTGCCAGTAGTCCCGGGACAGGGCACAATCAGCCCCAGCATTTT. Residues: CASSPGTGHNQPQHF.

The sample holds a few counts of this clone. CDR3 nucleotides: TGTGCCAGCAGTGAGCGGGGGCCCTACAATGAGCAGTTCTTC. Encoded protein: CASSERGPYNEQFF. This chain connects TRBV2 to TRBJ2-1; maybe TRBD2 (7 bases). V gave up 3 bases and J gave up 2 bases, with 8 bases separating them. The CDR3 runs to 14 residues. Germline CDR1 reads SNHLY; CDR2 reads FYNNEI.

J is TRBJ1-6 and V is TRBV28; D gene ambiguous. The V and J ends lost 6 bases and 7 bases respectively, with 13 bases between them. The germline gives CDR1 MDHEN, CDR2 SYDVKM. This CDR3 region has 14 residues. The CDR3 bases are TGTGCCAGCAGGGAGGGTCCGTCCAATTCACCCCTCCACTTT. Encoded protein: CASREGPSNSPLHF. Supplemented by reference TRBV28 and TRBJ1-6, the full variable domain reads DVKVTQSSRYLVKRTGEKVFLECVQDMDHENMFWYRQDPGLGLRLIYFSYDVKMKEKGDIPEGYSVSREKKERFSLILESASTNQTSMYLCASREGPSNSPLHFGNGTRLTVT.

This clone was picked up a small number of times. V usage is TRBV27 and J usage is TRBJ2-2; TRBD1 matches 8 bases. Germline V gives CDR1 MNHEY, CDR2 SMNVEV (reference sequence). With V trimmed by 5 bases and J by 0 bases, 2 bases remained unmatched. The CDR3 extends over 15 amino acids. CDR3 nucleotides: TGTGCCAGCAGTACAGGGGGTGCGAACACCGGGGAGCTGTTTTTT. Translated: CASSTGGANTGELFF.

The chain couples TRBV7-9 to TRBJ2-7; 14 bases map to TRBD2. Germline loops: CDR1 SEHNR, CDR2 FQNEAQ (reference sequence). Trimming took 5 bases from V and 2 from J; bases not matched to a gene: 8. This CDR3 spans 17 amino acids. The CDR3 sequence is CASSSGTSGGLPYEQYF. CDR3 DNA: TGTGCCAGCAGCAGCGGGACTAGCGGGGGCCTCCCCTACGAGCAGTACTTC.

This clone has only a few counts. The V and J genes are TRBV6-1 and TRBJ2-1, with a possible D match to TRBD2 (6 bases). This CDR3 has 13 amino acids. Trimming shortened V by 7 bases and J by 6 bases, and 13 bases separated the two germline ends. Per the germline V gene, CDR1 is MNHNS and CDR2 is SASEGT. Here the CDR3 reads CASNTGGSNEQFF. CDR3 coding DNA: TGTGCCAGCAACACAGGAGGGAGCAATGAGCAGTTCTTC.

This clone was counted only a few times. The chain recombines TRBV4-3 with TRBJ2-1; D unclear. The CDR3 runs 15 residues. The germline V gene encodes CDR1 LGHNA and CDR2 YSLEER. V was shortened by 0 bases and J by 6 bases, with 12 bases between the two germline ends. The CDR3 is CASSQDRFLGNEQFF. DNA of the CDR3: TGCGCCAGCAGCCAAGACAGGTTCCTTGGCAATGAGCAGTTCTTC.

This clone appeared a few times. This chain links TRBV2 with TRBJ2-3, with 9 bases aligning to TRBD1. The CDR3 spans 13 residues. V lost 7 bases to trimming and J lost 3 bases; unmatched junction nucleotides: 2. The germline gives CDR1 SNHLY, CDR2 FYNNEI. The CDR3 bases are TGTGCCAGCACCGGACAGGGGACAGATACGCAGTATTTT. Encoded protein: CASTGQGTDTQYF.

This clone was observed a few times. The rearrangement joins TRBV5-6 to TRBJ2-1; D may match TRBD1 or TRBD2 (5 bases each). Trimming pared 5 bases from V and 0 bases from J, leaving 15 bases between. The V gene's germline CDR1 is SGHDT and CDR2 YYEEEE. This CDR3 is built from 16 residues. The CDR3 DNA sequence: TGTGCCAGCAGGGGGGAAGCGTCAAGCTCCTACAATGAGCAGTTCTTC. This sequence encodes CASRGEASSSYNEQFF.